This T cell receptor (beta chain) comes out of a study of T-cell memory formation after mild COVID-19. Study information: Clusters of TCRs were largely donor specific. Findings and limits, study-wide: CD4+ bias marked clones expanding day 15 to 37, unlike balanced contracting clones. Confirmation of SARS-CoV-2 specificity was lacking for second-wave clones peaking day 37. Some clones that responded turned up in pre-infection memory, which suggests that cross-reactive memory joined in.

TCRdb re-called the 5' RACE reads with MiXCR, one entry per CDR3 protein. The sample includes under 350,000 distinct CDR3 sequences, around 15% of them seen just once. V lost 6 bases to trimming and J lost 5 bases, with 13 bases between them. This CDR3 has 13 residues. Germline lookup yields CDR1 MDHEN and CDR2 SYDVKM. This clonotype was recorded at least ten times. Its antigen is unknown. The sequencing input was PBMCs or a T cell subset sorted from them (not recorded which). This sequence was found in a man younger than 30 who had mild COVID-19 (a few samples of this study predate the infection). Cell type and time point are not known. The V call is TRBV28, the J call TRBJ2-5, with a weak D call TRBD2 (6 bases). The CDR3 loop reads CASSDREQETQYF. The CDR3 DNA reads as TGTGCCAGCAGCGACCGGGAGCAGGAGACCCAGTACTTC.